This entry lists 10 T cell receptor beta chains sequenced from one sample in a study of PD-1 blockade in classical Hodgkin lymphoma. The protocol was immunoSEQ multiplex PCR, while the TCRdb copy is restricted to in-frame clones and leaves out a portion. The sample lists 20,000 to 25,000 clones; over 65% were seen once. Time point denoted: cycle 4 day 1 (C4D1), after five to seven weeks of nivolumab. Patients all relapsed after autologous stem cell transplantation, and there was variation in brentuximab vedotin exposure. The sequencing used peripheral blood mononuclear cells (PBMCs), collected before the fourth cycle of nivolumab. The source of these receptors is a human donor with classical Hodgkin lymphoma.

V usage is TRBV28 and J usage is TRBJ1-4; tentative D call: TRBD1 (5 bases). Germline V gene sequence: CDR1 MDHEN, CDR2 SYDVKM. The CDR3 is 18 residues long. Trimming took off 5 bases at V and 6 bases at J, with 25 bases between the two ends. The CDR3 nucleotides are TGTGCCAGCAGTGGACGGGACCCCTCACCGTTAGAGTATGAAAAACTGTTTTTT. Protein product: CASSGRDPSPLEYEKLFF.

The rearrangement uses TRBV18 and TRBJ1-2; the match to TRBD1 covers 7 bases. V lost 4 bases, J lost 8 bases, and 10 bases stayed unmatched. The CDR3 has 14 residues. CDR1 and CDR2 from the germline V gene are KGHSH and LQKENI. For the CDR3, the DNA is TGTGCCAGCTCACTCGGACAGGATCCTATGGGCTACACCTTC. Residues: CASSLGQDPMGYTF. The complete variable domain, with remaining parts taken from reference TRBV18 and TRBJ1-2, reads NAGVMQNPRHLVRRRGQEARLRCSPMKGHSHVYWYRQLPEEGLKFMVYLQKENIIDESGMPKERFSAEFPKEGPSILRIQQVVRGDSAAYFCASSLGQDPMGYTFGSGTRLTVV.

The gene calls are TRBV6-5 and TRBJ1-2, with D unclear. The CDR3 spans 11 residues. Trimming took off 4 bases at V and 7 bases at J, with 7 bases between the two ends. Germline V gene lookup returns CDR1 MNHEY and CDR2 SVGAGI. CDR3: CASSSVSGYTF. In DNA form, the CDR3 reads TGTGCCAGCAGTTCGGTTTCTGGCTACACCTTC.

Of note for this clone: One junction end does not reproduce the germline sequence, and a read error may be involved. CDR3 nucleotide sequence: TGTGCCAGCAGCCTAGCCCTCGGGAGAGAGACCCAGTACTTC. Residues: CASSLALGRETQYF. V usage is TRBV7-6 and J usage is TRBJ2-5; D may be TRBD2 (6 bases). CDR3 length equals 14 residues. CDR1 SGHVS and CDR2 FNYEAQ come from the germline V gene.

The chain links TRBV6-5 to TRBJ1-5; the D is unclear. CDR1 and CDR2 (germline): MNHEY, SVGAGI. The CDR3 is 13 residues long. Trimming removed 5 bases at V and 6 bases at J, with 11 bases between. CDR3 amino acids: CASSERWFQPQHF. CDR3 in DNA: TGTGCCAGCAGTGAACGATGGTTTCAGCCCCAGCATTTT.

The chain carries TRBV7-9 and TRBJ2-7, with D hard to call. Germline CDR1 reads SEHNR; CDR2 reads FQNEAQ (reference sequence). CDR3 length: 12 residues. Trimming cost V 6 bases and J 1 base, with 7 bases left between them. The DNA of the CDR3 is TGTGCCAGCAGAGTGGGGTCCTACGAGCAGTACTTC. Translating gives CASRVGSYEQYF.

This clone was observed a single time. The genes are TRBV9 and TRBJ2-3, with 10 bases fitting TRBD2. Germline V lookup: CDR1 SGDLS, CDR2 YYNGEE. The ends lost 4 bases at V and 6 bases at J; junction bases unmatched: 14. The CDR3 sequence is 17 residues long. CDR3: CASSKTPLSGRADTQYF. For the CDR3, the DNA is TGTGCCAGCAGCAAAACGCCCCTCAGCGGGAGGGCTGATACGCAGTATTTT.

This chain links TRBV5-4 with TRBJ2-1; no clear D gene. Trimming pared 4 bases from V and 0 bases from J, leaving 8 bases between. The CDR3 has 14 residues. Germline values: CDR1 SGHNT, CDR2 YYREEE (reference sequence). Here the CDR3 DNA reads TGTGCCAGCAGCATGCGGAGCTCCTACAATGAGCAGTTCTTC. Its protein is CASSMRSSYNEQFF.

The CDR3 loop reads CASSGGVRLSKEQYF. As DNA, the CDR3 is TGCGCCAGCAGTGGAGGGGTAAGGCTATCTAAGGAGCAGTACTTC. J is TRBJ2-7 and V is TRBV10-2, with D perhaps matching TRBD1 or TRBD2 (5 bases each). Looked up from germline, CDR1 is WSHSY and CDR2 is SAAADI. The CDR3 loop spans 15 amino acids. The ends were cut back, 4 bases at V and 7 bases at J, with 20 bases in the middle.

The V call is TRBV10-1, the J call TRBJ1-1, with D perhaps matching TRBD1 (5 bases). The V gene lost 8 bases and the J gene lost 10 bases, with 14 bases spanning the gap. The CDR3 consists of 11 residues. Germline V lookup: CDR1 WNHNN, CDR2 SYGVQD (reference sequence). The chain's CDR3 is CASAGTSGAFF. CDR3 bases: TGCGCCAGCGCTGGGACGTCTGGAGCTTTCTTT.